This T cell receptor beta chain was sequenced during a study of post-analysis software for immune sequencing data. Study summary: Secondary progressive, relapsing-remitting and progressive-relapsing multiple sclerosis were among the included disease courses. The study's findings and limits: For normalized Chao1 diversity, multiple sclerosis patients scored significantly lower than controls did. Under F measure analysis, samples from one preparation batch co-clustered strongly. Roughly 5 TRBV segments, including TRBV5-6, TRBV5-1 and TRBV20-1, were more frequent in patients than controls.

TCR beta cDNA libraries had unique molecular identifiers. A population of roughly 0.9 to 11 million T cells gave rise to a few hundred thousand cDNA molecules. TCRdb passed the PCR reads through MiXCR, listing each CDR3 protein once. The sample consists of roughly 670,000 distinct CDR3 sequences, approximately 59% of them appearing once. Germline CDR1 DFQATT, CDR2 SNEGSKA (reference sequence). With 4 bases clipped from V and 5 bases from J, the junction kept 8 bases outside the gene matches. The CDR3 length is 16 residues. About this clonotype itself: Its antigen is not known.

Sample: blood. The chain is built from TRBV20-1 and TRBJ2-5, with 15 positions matching TRBD2. This sequence originates from a girl aged 2-10 years with multiple sclerosis. The CDR3 spells CSANSGLAGGWETQYF. CDR3 coding DNA: TGCAGTGCTAACTCCGGACTAGCGGGAGGGTGGGAGACCCAGTACTTC.